This T cell receptor beta chain was recorded in a study of cytomegalovirus exposure and HLA in healthy donors. Regarding the study as a whole: Cytomegalovirus association was listed for 150 to 200 TCR beta chains. Reportedly, diagnosis of cytomegalovirus status by the classifier showed high specificity and sensitivity.

To note about this clone: Its target is not known.

V lost 6 bases and J lost 4; bases outside the gene matches: 2. The CDR3 contains 13 residues. CDR1 is KGHSH and CDR2 is LQKENI in the germline V gene. The PCR ran on 60 Vbeta and 13 Jbeta primers. The data were produced by immunoSEQ multiplex PCR, yet TCRdb's version contains in-frame clones alone and is incomplete. Found here are about 43,000 clones, 50% to 75% of them singletons; the top ten hold 8.7%. Donors likely had unrecorded immune exposures despite being nominally healthy when sampled. Source material: PBMCs. The receptor was isolated from a human donor in good health. The chain links TRBV18 to TRBJ1-5; the match to TRBD1 covers 8 bases. CDR3 sequence reads: CASSRDRNQPQHF. The CDR3 coding sequence is TGTGCCAGCTCTCGGGACAGGAATCAGCCCCAGCATTTT.